This T cell receptor (beta chain) came from a study of patients and donors after allogeneic stem cell transplantation. In TCRdb, the RT-PCR reads were re-called with MiXCR into one record per CDR3 protein. Here the sample spans about 960,000 distinct CDR3 sequences, roughly 17% being singletons. CDR3 length equals 16 residues. Trimming took 2 bases from V and 4 from J, leaving 15 bases between them. Germline CDR1 MNHNS, CDR2 SASEGT. This chain joins TRBV6-1 and TRBJ2-1, with D perhaps TRBD1 (7 bases). Material for sequencing was blood, either unsorted or a sorted T cell fraction (not recorded which). The sequence was collected from a human donor who was either an allogeneic HSCT recipient or a stem cell or donor lymphocyte infusion donor (not recorded which). It is not recorded whose cells these are; they may come from a transplant donor. The CDR3 sequence is CASSEYGGGPYNEQFF. For the CDR3, the DNA is TGTGCCAGCAGTGAATATGGAGGGGGCCCTTACAATGAGCAGTTCTTC.